The sequence of this T cell receptor (beta chain) was determined in a study of blood T cell repertoires in COVID-19. Study context: PBMCs, B-cell-depleted T cells, or T cells provided the cDNA or gDNA that made up the material.

This CDR3 has 13 residues. Germline V gene sequence: CDR1 SNHLY, CDR2 FYNNEI. V was shortened by 7 bases and J by 2 bases, with 10 bases between the two germline ends. Assay: immunoSEQ multiplex PCR; the TCRdb copy retains only in-frame clones and omits some. Altogether roughly 700,000 clones are present, 90% being singletons, with the ten largest covering roughly 0.25%. The gene calls are TRBV2 and TRBJ2-3, with a tentative D call TRBD2 (5 bases). Source material: peripheral blood. The TCR originated in a woman between 18 and 29 years old with acute or convalescent COVID-19. The CDR3 DNA is TGTGCCAGCATAGACCGGGACACAGATACGCAGTATTTT. Protein sequence: CASIDRDTDTQYF.